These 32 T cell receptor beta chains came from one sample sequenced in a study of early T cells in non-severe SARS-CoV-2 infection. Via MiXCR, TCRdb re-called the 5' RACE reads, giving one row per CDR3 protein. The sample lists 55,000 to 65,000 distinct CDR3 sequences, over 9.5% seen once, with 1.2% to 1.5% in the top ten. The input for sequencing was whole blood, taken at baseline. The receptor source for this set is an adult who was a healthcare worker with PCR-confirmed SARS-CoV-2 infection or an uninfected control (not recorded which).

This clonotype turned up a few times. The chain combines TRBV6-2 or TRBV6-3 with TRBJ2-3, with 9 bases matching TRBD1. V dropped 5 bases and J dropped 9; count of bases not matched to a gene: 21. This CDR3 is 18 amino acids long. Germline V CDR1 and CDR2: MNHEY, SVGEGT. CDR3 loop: CASSPAPGQGLGGGTQYF. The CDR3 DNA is TGTGCCAGCAGTCCCGCGCCGGGACAGGGCTTAGGAGGTGGAACGCAGTATTTT.

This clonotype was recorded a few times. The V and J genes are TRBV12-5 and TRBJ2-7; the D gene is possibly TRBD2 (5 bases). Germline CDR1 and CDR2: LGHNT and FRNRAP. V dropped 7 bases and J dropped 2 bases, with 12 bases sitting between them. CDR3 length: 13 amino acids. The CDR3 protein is CASAYRGTYEQYF. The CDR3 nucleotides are TGTGCTAGTGCCTACCGGGGAACCTACGAGCAGTACTTC.

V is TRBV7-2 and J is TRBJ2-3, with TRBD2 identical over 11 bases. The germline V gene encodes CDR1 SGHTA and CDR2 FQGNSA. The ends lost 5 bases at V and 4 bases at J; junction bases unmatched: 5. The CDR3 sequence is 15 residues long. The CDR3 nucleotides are TGTGCCAGCAGCCGTACTAGCGGGGGTGCAGATACGCAGTATTTT. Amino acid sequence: CASSRTSGGADTQYF.

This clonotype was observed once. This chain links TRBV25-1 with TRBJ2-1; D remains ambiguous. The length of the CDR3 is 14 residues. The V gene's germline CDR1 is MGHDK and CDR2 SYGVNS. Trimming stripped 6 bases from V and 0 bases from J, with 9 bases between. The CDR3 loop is CASSPLSSYNEQFF. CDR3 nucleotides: TGTGCCAGCAGCCCCTTAAGCTCCTACAATGAGCAGTTCTTC.

CDR3 sequence reads: CASTWGGFGNQPQHF. The CDR3 nucleotides are TGTGCCAGCACCTGGGGGGGATTTGGAAATCAGCCCCAGCATTTT. The chain combines TRBV12-3 or TRBV12-4 with TRBJ1-5; D possibly corresponds to TRBD1 (5 bases). Between the trimmed V and J ends, which lost 7 bases and 4 bases, there was a span of 17 bases. The CDR3 contains 15 residues.

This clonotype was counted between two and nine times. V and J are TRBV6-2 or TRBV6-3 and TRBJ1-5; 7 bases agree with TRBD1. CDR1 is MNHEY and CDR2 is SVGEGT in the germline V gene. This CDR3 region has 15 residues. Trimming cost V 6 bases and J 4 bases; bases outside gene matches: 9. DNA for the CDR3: TGTGCCAGCAGGGGCCCGGGACAGCATAATCAGCCCCAGCATTTT. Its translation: CASRGPGQHNQPQHF.

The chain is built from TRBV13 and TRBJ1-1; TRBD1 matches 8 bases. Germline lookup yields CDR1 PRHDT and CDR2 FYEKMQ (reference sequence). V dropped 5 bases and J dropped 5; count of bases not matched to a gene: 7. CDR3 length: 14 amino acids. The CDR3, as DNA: TGTGCCAGCAGCCTCCTGAGGACAGGGACTGAAGCTTTCTTT. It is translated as CASSLLRTGTEAFF.

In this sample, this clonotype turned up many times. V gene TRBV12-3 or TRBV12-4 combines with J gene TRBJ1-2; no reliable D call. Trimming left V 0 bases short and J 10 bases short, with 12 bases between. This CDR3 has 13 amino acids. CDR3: CASSLAAPGHYTF. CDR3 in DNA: TGTGCCAGCAGTTTAGCGGCGCCAGGTCACTACACCTTC.

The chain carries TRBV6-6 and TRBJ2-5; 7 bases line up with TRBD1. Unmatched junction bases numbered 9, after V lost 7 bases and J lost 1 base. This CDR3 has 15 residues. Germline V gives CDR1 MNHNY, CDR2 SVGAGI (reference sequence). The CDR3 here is CASTQQGSSQETQYF. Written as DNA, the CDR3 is TGTGCCAGCACCCAACAGGGGTCCTCCCAAGAGACCCAGTACTTC.

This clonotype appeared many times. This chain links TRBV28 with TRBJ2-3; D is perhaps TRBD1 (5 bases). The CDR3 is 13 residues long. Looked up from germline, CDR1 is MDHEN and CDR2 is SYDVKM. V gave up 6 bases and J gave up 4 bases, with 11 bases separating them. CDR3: CASSAAGSDTQYF. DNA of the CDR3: TGTGCCAGCAGCGCCGCAGGGTCAGATACGCAGTATTTT.

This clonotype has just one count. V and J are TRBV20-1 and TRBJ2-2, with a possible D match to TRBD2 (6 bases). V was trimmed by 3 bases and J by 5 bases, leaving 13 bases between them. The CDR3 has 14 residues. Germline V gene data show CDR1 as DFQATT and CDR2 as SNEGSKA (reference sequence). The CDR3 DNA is TGCAGTGCTAGTCTCCCAGGACTAACCGGGGAGCTGTTTTTT. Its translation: CSASLPGLTGELFF.

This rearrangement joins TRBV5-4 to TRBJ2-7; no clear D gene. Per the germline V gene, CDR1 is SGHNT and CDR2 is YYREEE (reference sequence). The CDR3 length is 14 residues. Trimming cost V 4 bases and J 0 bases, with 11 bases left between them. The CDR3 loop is CASSAAGSSYEQYF. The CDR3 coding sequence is TGTGCCAGCAGCGCCGCAGGTAGCTCCTACGAGCAGTACTTC.

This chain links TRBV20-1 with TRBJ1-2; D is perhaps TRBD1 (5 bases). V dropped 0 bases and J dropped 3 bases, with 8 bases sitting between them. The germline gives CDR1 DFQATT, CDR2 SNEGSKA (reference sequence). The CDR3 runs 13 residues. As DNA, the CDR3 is TGCAGTGCTAGAGAGCAGGGTTACTATGGCTACACCTTC. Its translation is CSAREQGYYGYTF.

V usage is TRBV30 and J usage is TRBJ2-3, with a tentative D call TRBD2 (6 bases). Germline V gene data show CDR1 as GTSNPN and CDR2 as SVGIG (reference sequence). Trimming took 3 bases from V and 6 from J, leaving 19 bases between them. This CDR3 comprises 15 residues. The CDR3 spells CAWSQLAQGSDTQYF. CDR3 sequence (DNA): TGTGCCTGGAGCCAACTAGCCCAGGGCTCCGATACGCAGTATTTT. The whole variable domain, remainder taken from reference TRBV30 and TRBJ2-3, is SQTIHQWPATLVQPVGSPLSLECTVEGTSNPNLYWYRQAAGRGLQLLFYSVGIGQISSEVPQNLSASRPQDRQFILSSKKLLLSDSGFYLCAWSQLAQGSDTQYFGPGTRLTVL.

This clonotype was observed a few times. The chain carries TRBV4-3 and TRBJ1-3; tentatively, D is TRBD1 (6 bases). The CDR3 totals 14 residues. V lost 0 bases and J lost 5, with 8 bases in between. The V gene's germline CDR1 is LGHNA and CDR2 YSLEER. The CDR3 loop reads CASSQDQGRNTIYF. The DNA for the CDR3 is TGCGCCAGCAGCCAAGATCAGGGGAGAAACACCATATATTTT.

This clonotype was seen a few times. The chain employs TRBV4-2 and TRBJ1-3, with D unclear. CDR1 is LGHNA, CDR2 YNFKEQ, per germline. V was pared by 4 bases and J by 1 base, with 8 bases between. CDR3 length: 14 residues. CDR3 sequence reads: CASSPAASGNTIYF. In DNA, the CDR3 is TGTGCCAGCAGCCCCGCAGCGTCTGGAAACACCATATATTTT.

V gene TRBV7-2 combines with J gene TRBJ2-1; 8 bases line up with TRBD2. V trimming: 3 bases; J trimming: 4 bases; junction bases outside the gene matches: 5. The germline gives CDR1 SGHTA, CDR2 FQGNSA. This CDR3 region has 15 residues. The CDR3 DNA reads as TGTGCCAGCAGCTTCACTAGCGGAGGATACAATGAGCAGTTCTTC. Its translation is CASSFTSGGYNEQFF.

In nucleotides, the CDR3 is TGCAGCGCAAGACTAGCGGGCACAGATACGCAGTATTTT. It codes for CSARLAGTDTQYF. This chain uses TRBV29-1 with TRBJ2-3, with 9 positions matching TRBD2. Germline V lookup: CDR1 SQVTM, CDR2 ANQGSEA. This CDR3 region has 13 residues. V trimming: 7 bases; J trimming: 1 base; junction bases outside the gene matches: 3.

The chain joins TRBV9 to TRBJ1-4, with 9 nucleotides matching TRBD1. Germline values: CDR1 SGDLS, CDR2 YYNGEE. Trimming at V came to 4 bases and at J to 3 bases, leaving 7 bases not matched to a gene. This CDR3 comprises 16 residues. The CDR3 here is CASSPRTGEANEKLFF. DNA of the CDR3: TGTGCCAGCAGCCCTAGGACAGGGGAAGCTAATGAAAAACTGTTTTTT.

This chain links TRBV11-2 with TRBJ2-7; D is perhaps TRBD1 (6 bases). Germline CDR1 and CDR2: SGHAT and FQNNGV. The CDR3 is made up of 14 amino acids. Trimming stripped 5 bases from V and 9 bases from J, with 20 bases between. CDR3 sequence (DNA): TGTGCCAGCAGCCCCATCCTTACAGGGTTTCGGCAGTACTTC. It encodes CASSPILTGFRQYF.

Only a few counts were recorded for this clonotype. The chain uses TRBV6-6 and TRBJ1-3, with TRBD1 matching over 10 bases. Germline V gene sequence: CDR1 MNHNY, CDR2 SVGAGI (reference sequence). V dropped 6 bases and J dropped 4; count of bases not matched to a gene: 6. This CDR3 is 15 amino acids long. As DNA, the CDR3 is TGTGCCAGCAGCAGGGACAGGGGAAAGGGAAACACCATATATTTT. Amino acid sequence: CASSRDRGKGNTIYF.

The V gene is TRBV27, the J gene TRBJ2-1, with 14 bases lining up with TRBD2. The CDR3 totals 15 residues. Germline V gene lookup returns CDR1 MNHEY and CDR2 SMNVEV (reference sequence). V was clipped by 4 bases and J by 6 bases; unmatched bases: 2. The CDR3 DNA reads TGTGCCAGCAGTTCGGGACTAGCGGGAGCCAATGAGCAGTTCTTC. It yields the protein CASSSGLAGANEQFF.

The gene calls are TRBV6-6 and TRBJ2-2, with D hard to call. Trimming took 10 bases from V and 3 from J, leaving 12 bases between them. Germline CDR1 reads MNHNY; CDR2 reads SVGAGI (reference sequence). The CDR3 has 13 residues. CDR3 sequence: CATSARDTGELFF. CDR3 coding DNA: TGTGCCACCTCGGCGCGCGACACCGGGGAGCTGTTTTTT.

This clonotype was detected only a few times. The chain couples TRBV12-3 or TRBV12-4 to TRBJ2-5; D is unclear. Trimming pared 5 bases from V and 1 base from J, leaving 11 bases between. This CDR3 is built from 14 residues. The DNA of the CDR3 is TGTGCCAGCAGTCCCCTGGCAGCCCAAGAGACCCAGTACTTC. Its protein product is CASSPLAAQETQYF.

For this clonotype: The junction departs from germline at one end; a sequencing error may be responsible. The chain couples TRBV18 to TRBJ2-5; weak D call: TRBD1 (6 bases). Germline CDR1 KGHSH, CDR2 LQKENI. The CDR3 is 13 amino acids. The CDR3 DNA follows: TGTGCCAGCTCCCCACCGAGGGGGGAGACCCAGTACTTC. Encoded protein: CASSPPRGETQYF.

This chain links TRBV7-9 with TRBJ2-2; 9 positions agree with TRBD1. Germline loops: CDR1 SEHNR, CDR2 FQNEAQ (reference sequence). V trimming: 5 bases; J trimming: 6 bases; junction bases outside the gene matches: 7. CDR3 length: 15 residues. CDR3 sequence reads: CASSPRDREAGELFF. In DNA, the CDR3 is TGTGCCAGCAGCCCCCGGGACAGGGAGGCCGGGGAGCTGTTTTTT.

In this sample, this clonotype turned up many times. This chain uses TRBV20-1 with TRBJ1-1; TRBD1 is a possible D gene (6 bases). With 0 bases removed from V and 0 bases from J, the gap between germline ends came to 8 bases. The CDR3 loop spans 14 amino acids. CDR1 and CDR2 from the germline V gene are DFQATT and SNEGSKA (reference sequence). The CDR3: CSAREGALNTEAFF. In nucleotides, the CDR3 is TGCAGTGCTAGAGAGGGGGCGTTGAACACTGAAGCTTTCTTT.

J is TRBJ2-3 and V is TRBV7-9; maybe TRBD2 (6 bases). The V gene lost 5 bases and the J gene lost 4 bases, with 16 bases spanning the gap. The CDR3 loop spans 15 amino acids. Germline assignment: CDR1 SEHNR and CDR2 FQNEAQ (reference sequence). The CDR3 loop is CASSPAMGLPDTQYF. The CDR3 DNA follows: TGTGCCAGCAGCCCAGCCATGGGACTCCCAGATACGCAGTATTTT.

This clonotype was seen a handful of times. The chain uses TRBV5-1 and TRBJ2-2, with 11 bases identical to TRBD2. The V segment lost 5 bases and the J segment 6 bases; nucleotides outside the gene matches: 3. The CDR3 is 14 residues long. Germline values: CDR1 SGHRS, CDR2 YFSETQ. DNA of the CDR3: TGCGCCAGCAGAACTAGCGGGAGTTCCGGGGAGCTGTTTTTT. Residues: CASRTSGSSGELFF.

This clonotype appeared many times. The CDR3 loop reads CASSFSGGPYEQYF. CDR3 in DNA: TGTGCCAGCAGTTTTAGCGGGGGGCCCTACGAGCAGTACTTC. The V gene is TRBV12-3 or TRBV12-4, the J gene TRBJ2-7, with TRBD2 matching over 10 bases. The CDR3 totals 14 residues. Trimming removed 3 bases from V and 2 bases from J; junction bases left unmatched: 1.

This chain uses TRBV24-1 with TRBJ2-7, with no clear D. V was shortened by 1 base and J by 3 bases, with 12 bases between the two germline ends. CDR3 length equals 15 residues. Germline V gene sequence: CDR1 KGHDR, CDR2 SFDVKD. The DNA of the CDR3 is TGTGCCACCAGTGATTTCCGGGTAGCCCACTACGAGCAGTACTTC. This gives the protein CATSDFRVAHYEQYF.

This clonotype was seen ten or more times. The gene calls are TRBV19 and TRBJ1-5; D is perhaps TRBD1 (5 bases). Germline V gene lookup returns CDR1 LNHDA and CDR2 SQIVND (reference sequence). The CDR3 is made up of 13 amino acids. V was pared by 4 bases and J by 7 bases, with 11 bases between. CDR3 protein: CASSNDRGQPQHF. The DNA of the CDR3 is TGTGCCAGTAGTAATGACAGAGGCCAGCCCCAGCATTTT.